The sample holds a few counts of the clone carrying this T cell receptor (beta chain). Its antigen is currently unknown. Germline CDR1 reads SEHNR; CDR2 reads FQNEAQ (reference sequence). The CDR3 spans 14 residues. The ends lost 7 bases at V and 5 bases at J; junction bases unmatched: 8. The entry originates in a study of Ad26.COV2.S vaccination and SARS-CoV-2 variants. Study-level information: Administration of Ad26.COV2.S was intramuscular, either once or twice 56 days apart. Notes on the study in general: Vaccinated individuals (as opposed to placebo recipients) had higher spike-specific TCR breadth. Placebo recipients and vaccine recipients were similar in non-spike TCR breadth.

Treatment here: 15 to 20 received Ad26.COV2.S at low or high dose, single or two shots; about 5 received placebo; per-sample allocation not given. Sampling took place 63 days after the first vaccine or placebo injection. In the vaccine, an Ad26 vector expressed the SARS-CoV-2 spike of the Wuhan strain. Only in-frame clones appear in the TCRdb table, and some are missing; sequencing was by immunoSEQ multiplex PCR. The sample consists of some 640,000 clones, roughly 90% of them appearing once. Sequencing used peripheral blood, obtained in a trial of Ad26.COV2.S vaccine versus placebo. The receptor comes from a person aged 18-65 years who received the Ad26.COV2.S COVID-19 vaccine or a placebo. This chain uses TRBV7-9 with TRBJ1-1, with 9 bases that match TRBD1. CDR3: CASILGTGWTEAFF. In DNA, the CDR3 is TGTGCCAGCATCCTAGGGACAGGGTGGACTGAAGCTTTCTTT.